The clone carrying this TCR beta chain came up a few times. Trimming left V 5 bases short and J 1 base short, with 12 bases between. Germline V gene sequence: CDR1 SGHTA, CDR2 FQGNSA. The CDR3 runs to 14 residues. The sample originates from a study of beta chain features in type 1 diabetes. Since all of the isolated RNA was reverse transcribed, expressed TCRB transcripts were what got sequenced. Assay: immunoSEQ multiplex PCR; the TCRdb copy retains only in-frame clones and omits some. There are some 150,000 clones in the sample; around 50% occur only once, and around 0.42% lies in the top ten. Sequencing was carried out using Tregs from blood. The clonotype was recovered from a man between 18 and 29 years old in good health. This chain links TRBV7-2 with TRBJ2-7; D is undetermined. The DNA of the CDR3 is TGTGCCAGCAGCCCTCGATGGCAGTCCTACGAGCAGTACTTC. As protein: CASSPRWQSYEQYF.